A selection of T cell receptor beta chains follows, all from one sample in a study of human T cells and chemical hapten exposure. TCRdb passed the RACE reads through MiXCR, listing each CDR3 protein once. The sample lists tens of thousands of distinct CDR3 sequences, about an eighth occurring once. Specimen: whole blood, collected in connection with sensitization to the hapten diphenylcyclopropenone (DPC). These receptors came from a woman in her forties or fifties with alopecia areata. Some clones in this sample may be carry-over from other donors' samples. CDR3s include the opening cysteine and the closing phenylalanine or tryptophan. Fields, in order: CDR3 protein, CDR3 DNA, D gene, V gene, J gene, clone size. A D gene is named only where the DNA matches it firmly. Rows give clone size only sometimes, using once, few, many, or a class for an expanded clone.

CDR3 protein: CASSAGQNTGELFF; CDR3 DNA: TGTGCCAGCAGTGCGGGACAGAACACCGGGGAGCTGTTTTTT; D gene: NA; V gene: TRBV6-1; J gene: TRBJ2-2; clone size: few
CDR3 protein: CASSLAGEGRNEQFF; CDR3 DNA: TGTGCCAGCAGCTTAGCGGGAGAGGGTCGCAATGAGCAGTTCTTC; D gene: NA; V gene: TRBV7-2; J gene: TRBJ2-1; clone size: many
CDR3 protein: CASSLQGARTEAFF; CDR3 DNA: TGTGCCAGCAGTCTACAGGGGGCGCGCACTGAAGCTTTCTTT; D gene: TRBD1; V gene: TRBV27; J gene: TRBJ1-1; clone size: many
CDR3 protein: CSVRDRANTEAFF; CDR3 DNA: TGCAGCGTTCGAGACAGGGCGAACACTGAAGCTTTCTTT; D gene: TRBD1; V gene: TRBV29-1; J gene: TRBJ1-1; clone size: NA
CDR3 protein: CSARKTENTEAFF; CDR3 DNA: TGCAGCGCTAGAAAGACAGAGAACACTGAAGCTTTCTTT; D gene: NA; V gene: TRBV29-1; J gene: TRBJ1-1; clone size: many
CDR3 protein: CATSGFGEAFF; CDR3 DNA: TGTGCCACCTCAGGTTTCGGTGAAGCTTTCTTT; D gene: NA; V gene: TRBV10-3; J gene: TRBJ1-1; clone size: few
CDR3 protein: CASSPVGGAVGYTF; CDR3 DNA: TGTGCCAGCAGCCCTGTGGGGGGGGCGGTTGGCTACACCTTC; D gene: NA; V gene: TRBV9; J gene: TRBJ1-2; clone size: many
CDR3 protein: CASSQTGTGISPLHF; CDR3 DNA: TGTGCCAGCAGCCAGACCGGGACAGGGATTTCACCCCTCCACTTT; D gene: TRBD1; V gene: TRBV3-1; J gene: TRBJ1-6; clone size: NA
CDR3 protein: CASSLYGTRSYEQYF; CDR3 DNA: TGTGCCAGCAGCTTATACGGGACTAGATCCTACGAGCAGTACTTC; D gene: TRBD2; V gene: TRBV7-2; J gene: TRBJ2-7; clone size: many
CDR3 protein: CASSLVGFNQPQHF; CDR3 DNA: TGTGCCAGCAGCTTAGTAGGGTTCAATCAGCCCCAGCATTTT; D gene: NA; V gene: TRBV11-2; J gene: TRBJ1-5; clone size: many
CDR3 protein: CATSDLPPYNEQFF; CDR3 DNA: TGTGCCACCAGTGATTTGCCCCCCTACAATGAGCAGTTCTTC; D gene: NA; V gene: TRBV24-1; J gene: TRBJ2-1; clone size: NA
CDR3 protein: CSVQGEDGYTF; CDR3 DNA: TGCAGCGTACAGGGGGAAGATGGCTACACCTTC; D gene: TRBD1; V gene: TRBV29-1; J gene: TRBJ1-2; clone size: NA
CDR3 protein: CASSRPGLAGGEQFF; CDR3 DNA: TGTGCCAGCAGCCGTCCGGGACTAGCGGGAGGCGAGCAGTTCTTC; D gene: TRBD2; V gene: TRBV7-8; J gene: TRBJ2-1; clone size: many
CDR3 protein: CSVSERGSEAFF; CDR3 DNA: TGCAGCGTTTCTGAGAGGGGATCTGAAGCTTTCTTT; D gene: NA; V gene: TRBV29-1; J gene: TRBJ1-1; clone size: NA
CDR3 protein: CASRGQGVNGELFF; CDR3 DNA: TGTGCCAGCAGGGGACAGGGGGTAAACGGGGAGCTGTTTTTT; D gene: TRBD1; V gene: TRBV2; J gene: TRBJ2-2; clone size: many
CDR3 protein: CASSQGAGVDTGELFF; CDR3 DNA: TGTGCCAGCAGCCAAGGAGCCGGAGTCGACACCGGGGAGCTGTTTTTT; D gene: NA; V gene: TRBV14; J gene: TRBJ2-2; clone size: many
CDR3 protein: CASSLGNLGLHNEKLFF; CDR3 DNA: TGTGCCAGCAGCTTAGGGAACCTGGGACTGCATAATGAAAAACTGTTTTTT; D gene: NA; V gene: TRBV7-6; J gene: TRBJ1-4; clone size: many
CDR3 protein: CASSRRRLAMNEQFF; CDR3 DNA: TGTGCCAGCAGCCGCCGTAGACTAGCTATGAATGAGCAGTTCTTC; D gene: TRBD2; V gene: TRBV7-8; J gene: TRBJ2-1; clone size: NA
CDR3 protein: CSVGAPNIQYF; CDR3 DNA: TGCAGCGTTGGTGCCCCGAACATTCAGTACTTC; D gene: NA; V gene: TRBV29-1; J gene: TRBJ2-4; clone size: medium-sized
CDR3 protein: CSASGLAGRYEQYF; CDR3 DNA: TGCAGCGCCTCTGGACTAGCGGGTAGATACGAGCAGTACTTC; D gene: TRBD2; V gene: TRBV29-1; J gene: TRBJ2-7; clone size: NA
CDR3 protein: CASSLTGLNTEAFF; CDR3 DNA: TGCGCCAGCAGCTTGACAGGGTTGAACACTGAAGCTTTCTTT; D gene: NA; V gene: TRBV5-1; J gene: TRBJ1-1; clone size: NA
CDR3 protein: CASSPREAYEQYF; CDR3 DNA: TGTGCCAGCAGTCCCAGGGAGGCCTACGAGCAGTACTTC; D gene: NA; V gene: TRBV6-6; J gene: TRBJ2-7; clone size: NA
CDR3 protein: CASSGFRPGLQNYEQYF; CDR3 DNA: TGTGCCAGCAGCGGTTTTAGACCGGGACTTCAAAACTACGAGCAGTACTTC; D gene: NA; V gene: TRBV5-4; J gene: TRBJ2-7; clone size: few
CDR3 protein: CASSASAGGQKIYEQYF; CDR3 DNA: TGTGCCAGCAGTGCCTCAGCGGGGGGACAGAAGATTTACGAGCAGTACTTC; D gene: TRBD2; V gene: TRBV27; J gene: TRBJ2-7; clone size: NA
CDR3 protein: CATLGTQETQYF; CDR3 DNA: TGTGCCACGCTGGGTACTCAAGAGACCCAGTACTTC; D gene: NA; V gene: TRBV2; J gene: TRBJ2-5; clone size: many
CDR3 protein: CASSPTFLEGYNEQFF; CDR3 DNA: TGCGCCAGCAGCCCAACTTTTTTGGAGGGGTACAATGAGCAGTTCTTC; D gene: NA; V gene: TRBV5-1; J gene: TRBJ2-1; clone size: many
CDR3 protein: CASRGGFGEKLFF; CDR3 DNA: TGTGCCAGTCGAGGGGGCTTTGGAGAAAAACTGTTTTTT; D gene: TRBD1; V gene: TRBV11-2; J gene: TRBJ1-4; clone size: many
CDR3 protein: CASSTGGGTDTQYF; CDR3 DNA: TGTGCCAGCAGCACAGGAGGCGGCACAGATACGCAGTATTTT; D gene: NA; V gene: TRBV7-9; J gene: TRBJ2-3; clone size: NA
CDR3 protein: CSANGGAYEQYF; CDR3 DNA: TGCAGTGCTAATGGCGGGGCCTACGAGCAGTACTTC; D gene: NA; V gene: TRBV20-1; J gene: TRBJ2-7; clone size: NA
CDR3 protein: CSASGLALDDTQYF; CDR3 DNA: TGCAGTGCTAGCGGGCTAGCGTTGGATGATACGCAGTATTTT; D gene: NA; V gene: TRBV20-1; J gene: TRBJ2-3; clone size: few
CDR3 protein: CASSSDPGLAGLHSYNEQFF; CDR3 DNA: TGTGCCAGCAGCTCTGACCCGGGACTAGCGGGACTGCACTCCTACAATGAGCAGTTCTTC; D gene: TRBD2; V gene: TRBV5-4; J gene: TRBJ2-1; clone size: few
CDR3 protein: CASSLDRGFAYEQYF; CDR3 DNA: TGCGCCAGCAGCTTGGACAGGGGGTTCGCCTACGAGCAGTACTTC; D gene: TRBD1; V gene: TRBV5-1; J gene: TRBJ2-7; clone size: many
CDR3 protein: CASSLDSGAYNEQFF; CDR3 DNA: TGTGCTAGCAGCTTAGATAGCGGGGCCTACAATGAGCAGTTCTTC; D gene: TRBD2; V gene: TRBV7-7; J gene: TRBJ2-1; clone size: few
CDR3 protein: CASSLTTVGDEQFF; CDR3 DNA: TGTGCCAGCAGCCTAACCACGGTCGGGGATGAGCAGTTCTTC; D gene: NA; V gene: TRBV7-2; J gene: TRBJ2-1; clone size: NA
CDR3 protein: CAISEPAAEQETQYF; CDR3 DNA: TGTGCCATCAGTGAGCCCGCAGCGGAACAAGAGACCCAGTACTTC; D gene: NA; V gene: TRBV10-3; J gene: TRBJ2-5; clone size: NA
CDR3 protein: CSARAGTPFGYTF; CDR3 DNA: TGCAGTGCTAGAGCCGGGACCCCATTCGGCTACACCTTC; D gene: NA; V gene: TRBV20-1; J gene: TRBJ1-2; clone size: many
CDR3 protein: CSARGSRDYEQYF; CDR3 DNA: TGCAGTGCTAGAGGATCGAGAGACTACGAGCAGTACTTC; D gene: NA; V gene: TRBV20-1; J gene: TRBJ2-7; clone size: many
CDR3 protein: CASSTGYRGPRSETQYF; CDR3 DNA: TGTGCCAGCAGCACCGGTTACAGGGGGCCGCGGTCGGAGACCCAGTACTTC; D gene: TRBD1; V gene: TRBV7-8; J gene: TRBJ2-5; clone size: many
CDR3 protein: CSASSRVGLLSSYNEQFF; CDR3 DNA: TGCAGTGCTAGTTCCCGGGTCGGACTTTTAAGCTCCTACAATGAGCAGTTCTTC; D gene: NA; V gene: TRBV20-1; J gene: TRBJ2-1; clone size: NA
CDR3 protein: CASSSSTSGGSETQYF; CDR3 DNA: TGTGCCAGCAGTTCTTCCACTAGCGGGGGGTCGGAGACCCAGTACTTC; D gene: TRBD2; V gene: TRBV6-5; J gene: TRBJ2-5; clone size: few
CDR3 protein: CASSPSGRGTEAFF; CDR3 DNA: TGTGCCAGCTCACCATCAGGGCGGGGCACTGAAGCTTTCTTT; D gene: NA; V gene: TRBV18; J gene: TRBJ1-1; clone size: NA
CDR3 protein: CASSEQGVRSYEQYF; CDR3 DNA: TGTGCCAGCAGTGAACAGGGAGTAAGGTCCTACGAGCAGTACTTC; D gene: NA; V gene: TRBV2; J gene: TRBJ2-7; clone size: NA
CDR3 protein: CASSEPIKGYTEAFF; CDR3 DNA: TGCGCCAGCAGTGAGCCTATTAAAGGGTACACTGAAGCTTTCTTT; D gene: NA; V gene: TRBV10-2; J gene: TRBJ1-1; clone size: NA
CDR3 protein: CASSPPSGTRLWNEQFF; CDR3 DNA: TGTGCCAGTAGTCCCCCTAGCGGGACGCGCCTATGGAATGAGCAGTTCTTC; D gene: TRBD2; V gene: TRBV19; J gene: TRBJ2-1; clone size: NA
CDR3 protein: CASGNDGTEAFF; CDR3 DNA: TGTGCCAGCGGAAACGATGGCACTGAAGCTTTCTTT; D gene: NA; V gene: TRBV21-1; J gene: TRBJ1-1; clone size: few
CDR3 protein: CSVRRTGGSEAFF; CDR3 DNA: TGCAGCGTTCGGAGGACAGGGGGAAGTGAAGCTTTCTTT; D gene: TRBD1; V gene: TRBV29-1; J gene: TRBJ1-1; clone size: many
CDR3 protein: CASSDGAQGTRYTF; CDR3 DNA: TGTGCCAGCAGTGACGGGGCACAGGGTACTCGCTACACCTTC; D gene: NA; V gene: TRBV6-4; J gene: TRBJ1-2; clone size: few
CDR3 protein: CASGPGQGLNTEAFF; CDR3 DNA: TGTGCTAGTGGTCCTGGACAGGGTTTGAACACTGAAGCTTTCTTT; D gene: TRBD1; V gene: TRBV12-5; J gene: TRBJ1-1; clone size: NA
CDR3 protein: CSAGPLVSSYEQYF; CDR3 DNA: TGCAGTGCTGGCCCTTTAGTGAGCTCCTACGAGCAGTACTTC; D gene: NA; V gene: TRBV20-1; J gene: TRBJ2-7; clone size: many
CDR3 protein: CASSRKKLASSYRSYNEQFF; CDR3 DNA: TGTGCCAGCAGCCGTAAAAAACTAGCGTCGAGCTATCGCTCCTACAATGAGCAGTTCTTC; D gene: TRBD2; V gene: TRBV3-1; J gene: TRBJ2-1; clone size: few
CDR3 protein: CGARRGGRAYNEQFF; CDR3 DNA: TGCGGTGCTAGGCGAGGCGGGAGGGCCTACAATGAGCAGTTCTTC; D gene: TRBD2; V gene: TRBV20-1; J gene: TRBJ2-1; clone size: NA